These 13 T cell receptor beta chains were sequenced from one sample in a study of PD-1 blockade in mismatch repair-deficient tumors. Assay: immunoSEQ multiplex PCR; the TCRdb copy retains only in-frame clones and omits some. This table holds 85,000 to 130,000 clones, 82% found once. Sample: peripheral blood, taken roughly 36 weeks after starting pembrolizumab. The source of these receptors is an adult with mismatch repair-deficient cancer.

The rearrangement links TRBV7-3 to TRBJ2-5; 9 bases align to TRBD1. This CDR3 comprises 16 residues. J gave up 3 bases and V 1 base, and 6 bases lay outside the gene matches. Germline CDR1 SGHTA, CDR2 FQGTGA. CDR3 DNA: TGTGCCAGCAGCTTAAATCCCGGGACAGGGAAAGAGACCCAGTACTTC. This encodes CASSLNPGTGKETQYF.

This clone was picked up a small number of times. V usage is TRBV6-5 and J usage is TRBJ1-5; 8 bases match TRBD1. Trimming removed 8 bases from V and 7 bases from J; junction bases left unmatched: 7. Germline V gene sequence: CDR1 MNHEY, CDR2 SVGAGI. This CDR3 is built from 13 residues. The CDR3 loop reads CASAGGRGQPQHF. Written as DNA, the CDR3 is TGTGCCAGCGCAGGGGGCCGCGGGCAGCCCCAGCATTTT.

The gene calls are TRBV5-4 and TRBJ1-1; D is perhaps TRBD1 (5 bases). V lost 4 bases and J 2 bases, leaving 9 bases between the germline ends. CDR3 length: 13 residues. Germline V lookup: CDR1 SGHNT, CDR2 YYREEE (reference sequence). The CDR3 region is CASSVDSNTEAFF. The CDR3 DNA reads TGTGCCAGCAGCGTCGACAGTAACACTGAAGCTTTCTTT.

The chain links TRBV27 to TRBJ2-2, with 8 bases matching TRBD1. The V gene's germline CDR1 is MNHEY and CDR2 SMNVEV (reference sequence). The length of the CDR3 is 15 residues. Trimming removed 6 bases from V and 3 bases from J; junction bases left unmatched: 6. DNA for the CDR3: TGTGCCAGCAGCCCCAGGGGGCCGTACACCGGGGAGCTGTTTTTT. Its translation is CASSPRGPYTGELFF.

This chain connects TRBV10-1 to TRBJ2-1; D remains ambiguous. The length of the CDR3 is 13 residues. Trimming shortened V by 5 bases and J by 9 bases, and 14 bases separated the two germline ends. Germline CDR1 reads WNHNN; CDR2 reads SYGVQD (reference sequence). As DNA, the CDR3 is TGCGCCAGCAGTTTCCGTCGTGAAGGTGAGCAGTTCTTC. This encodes CASSFRREGEQFF.

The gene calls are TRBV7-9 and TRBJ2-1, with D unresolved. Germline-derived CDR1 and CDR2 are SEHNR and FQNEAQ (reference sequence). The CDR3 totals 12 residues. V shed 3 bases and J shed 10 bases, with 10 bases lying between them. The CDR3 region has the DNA TGTGCCAGCAGCTTTAGTGTCCGCGAGCAGTTCTTC. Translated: CASSFSVREQFF.

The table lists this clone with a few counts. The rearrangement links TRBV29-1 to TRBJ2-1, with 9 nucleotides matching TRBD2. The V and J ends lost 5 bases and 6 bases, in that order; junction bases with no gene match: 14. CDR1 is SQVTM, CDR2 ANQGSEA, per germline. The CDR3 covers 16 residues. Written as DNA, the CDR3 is TGCAGCGTTCCCGAGGATAGCGGGAGAGGTCTCAATGAGCAGTTCTTC. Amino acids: CSVPEDSGRGLNEQFF.

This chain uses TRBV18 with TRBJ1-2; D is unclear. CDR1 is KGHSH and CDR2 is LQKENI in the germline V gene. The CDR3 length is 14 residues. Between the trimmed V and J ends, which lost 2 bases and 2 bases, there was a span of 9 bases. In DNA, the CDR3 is TGTGCCAGCTCACCAGGGGTGGCCAACTATGGCTACACCTTC. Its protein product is CASSPGVANYGYTF.

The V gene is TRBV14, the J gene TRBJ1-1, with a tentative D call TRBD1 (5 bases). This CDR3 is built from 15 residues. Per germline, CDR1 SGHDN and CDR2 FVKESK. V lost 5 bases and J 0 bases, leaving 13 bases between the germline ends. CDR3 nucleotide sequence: TGTGCCAGCAGCACGTCCGGGACGGTGAACACTGAAGCTTTCTTT. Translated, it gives CASSTSGTVNTEAFF.

Here the CDR3 reads CASSPGTVIYEQYF. In DNA, the CDR3 is TGTGCCAGCAGTCCCGGGACAGTGATCTACGAGCAGTACTTC. The rearrangement joins TRBV28 to TRBJ2-7; 7 nucleotides agree with TRBD1. CDR1 and CDR2 from the germline V gene are MDHEN and SYDVKM. With V trimmed by 5 bases and J by 3 bases, 7 bases remained unmatched. This CDR3 has 14 residues.

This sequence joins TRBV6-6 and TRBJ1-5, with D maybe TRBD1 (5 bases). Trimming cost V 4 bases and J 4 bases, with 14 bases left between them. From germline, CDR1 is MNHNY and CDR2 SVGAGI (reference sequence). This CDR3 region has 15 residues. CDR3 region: CASSSAGTSNQPQHF. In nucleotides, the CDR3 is TGTGCCAGCAGTTCAGCCGGGACCTCTAATCAGCCCCAGCATTTT.

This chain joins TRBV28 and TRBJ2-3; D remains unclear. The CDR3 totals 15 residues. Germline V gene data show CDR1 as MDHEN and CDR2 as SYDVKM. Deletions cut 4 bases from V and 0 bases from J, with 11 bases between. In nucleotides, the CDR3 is TGTGCCAGCAGTTCCAACCCTCCTAGCACAGATACGCAGTATTTT. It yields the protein CASSSNPPSTDTQYF.

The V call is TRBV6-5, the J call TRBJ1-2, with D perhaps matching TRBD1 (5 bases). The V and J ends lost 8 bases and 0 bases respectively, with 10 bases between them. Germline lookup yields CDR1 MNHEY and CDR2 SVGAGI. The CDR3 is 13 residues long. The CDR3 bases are TGTGCCAGCCGGGACGGATCTAACTATGGCTACACCTTC. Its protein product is CASRDGSNYGYTF.